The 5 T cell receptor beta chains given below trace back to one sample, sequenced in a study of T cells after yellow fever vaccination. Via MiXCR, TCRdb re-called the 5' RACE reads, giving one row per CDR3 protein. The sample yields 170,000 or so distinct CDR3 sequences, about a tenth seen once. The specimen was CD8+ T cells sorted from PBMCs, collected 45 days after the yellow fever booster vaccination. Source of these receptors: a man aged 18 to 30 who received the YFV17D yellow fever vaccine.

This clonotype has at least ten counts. The CDR3 region has the DNA TGTGCCAGCAGTTACTCCGCGGGCCTGGAGACCCAGTACTTC. It translates to CASSYSAGLETQYF. This chain links TRBV6-5 with TRBJ2-5; D perhaps matches TRBD2 (5 bases). Per germline, CDR1 MNHEY and CDR2 SVGAGI. This CDR3 region has 14 residues. V lost 0 bases and J 5 bases, leaving 10 bases between the germline ends.

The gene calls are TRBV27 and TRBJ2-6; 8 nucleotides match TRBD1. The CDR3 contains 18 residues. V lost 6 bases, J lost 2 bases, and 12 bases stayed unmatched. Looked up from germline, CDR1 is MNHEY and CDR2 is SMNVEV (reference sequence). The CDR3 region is CASSLAPGGDAGANVLTF. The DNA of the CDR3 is TGTGCCAGCAGCCTGGCCCCAGGGGGCGATGCTGGGGCCAACGTCCTGACTTTC.

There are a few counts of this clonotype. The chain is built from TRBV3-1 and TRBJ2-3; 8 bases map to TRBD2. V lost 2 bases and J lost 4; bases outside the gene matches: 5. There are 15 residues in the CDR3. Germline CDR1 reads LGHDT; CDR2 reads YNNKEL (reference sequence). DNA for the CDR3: TGTGCCAGCAGCCAATTTGGCGGGGGGCCAGATACGCAGTATTTT. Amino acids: CASSQFGGGPDTQYF.

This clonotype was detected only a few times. CDR3 nucleotides: TGTGCCAGCAGAGGAGGACACAACAATGAGCAGTTCTTC. Translated: CASRGGHNNEQFF. The chain recombines TRBV6-4 with TRBJ2-1; D may be TRBD1 or TRBD2 (5 bases each). In germline, CDR1 is MRHNA, CDR2 SNTAGT. Between the trimmed V and J ends, which lost 6 bases and 5 bases, there was a span of 11 bases. CDR3 length: 13 amino acids.

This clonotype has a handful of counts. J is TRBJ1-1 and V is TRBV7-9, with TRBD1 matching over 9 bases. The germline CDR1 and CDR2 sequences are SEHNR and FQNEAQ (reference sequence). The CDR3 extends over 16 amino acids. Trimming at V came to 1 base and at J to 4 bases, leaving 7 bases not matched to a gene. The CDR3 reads CASSLVGTGRSTEAFF. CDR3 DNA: TGTGCCAGCAGCTTAGTTGGGACAGGGCGCAGCACTGAAGCTTTCTTT.